The 10 T cell receptor beta chains given below trace back to one sample, sequenced in a study of graft-versus-host responses after intestinal transplantation. Antigens of these TCRs are unknown. Using immunoSEQ multiplex PCR, the repertoire was profiled, and TCRdb retains in-frame clones only, with some absent. This sample has tens of thousands of clones, with 94% found just once. This sample comprised unstimulated CD4+ T cells sorted from spleen or lymph node cells, obtained before transplant. These receptors were taken from a human donor who was the organ donor for an intestinal transplant.

The chain uses TRBV7-2 and TRBJ1-2, with 7 nucleotides matching TRBD1. CDR3 length equals 16 residues. V gave up 0 bases and J gave up 8 bases; unmatched junction bases: 12. In germline, CDR1 is SGHTA, CDR2 FQGNSA. CDR3 loop: CASSLAQETGFQGYTF. The CDR3 nucleotides are TGTGCCAGCAGCTTAGCCCAGGAGACAGGGTTCCAGGGCTACACCTTC.

V gene TRBV15 combines with J gene TRBJ2-7, with D unresolved. Germline CDR1 and CDR2: LNHNV and YYDKDF (reference sequence). CDR3 length: 13 amino acids. Trimming removed 3 bases at V and 4 bases at J, with 10 bases between. CDR3 coding DNA: TGTGCCACCAGCAGGGAGCTTGGTTACGAGCAGTACTTC. Translated: CATSRELGYEQYF.

The chain joins TRBV11-2 to TRBJ1-6; D is ambiguous. Germline CDR1 and CDR2: SGHAT and FQNNGV. The V and J ends lost 4 bases and 6 bases respectively, with 7 bases between them. The CDR3 extends over 13 amino acids. The CDR3 sequence is CASSSGFNSPLHF. The DNA for the CDR3 is TGTGCCAGCAGCTCAGGTTTTAATTCACCCCTCCACTTT.

V is TRBV5-5 and J is TRBJ1-2; TRBD1 agrees at 7 bases. Germline CDR1 and CDR2: SGHKS and YYEKEE (reference sequence). The CDR3 length is 14 residues. Trimming removed 7 bases from V and 4 bases from J; junction bases left unmatched: 10. CDR3 coding DNA: TGTGCCAGCTCCTTCCAGGGGGGGATCTATGGCTACACCTTC. Residues: CASSFQGGIYGYTF.

The gene calls are TRBV6-5 and TRBJ1-1, with no clear D. The germline CDR1 and CDR2 sequences are MNHEY and SVGAGI. Trimming removed 7 bases at V and 3 bases at J, with 6 bases between. The CDR3 totals 11 residues. The CDR3 DNA reads as TGTGCCAGCAAGAGGGACACTGAAGCTTTCTTT. It yields the protein CASKRDTEAFF.

The chain joins TRBV5-4 to TRBJ2-7; D remains unclear. V lost 2 bases and J 2 bases, leaving 11 bases between the germline ends. The CDR3 covers 14 residues. Per the germline V gene, CDR1 is SGHNT and CDR2 is YYREEE (reference sequence). The CDR3, as DNA: TGTGCCAGCAGCTTAGGAACAAGACCCTACGAGCAGTACTTC. It codes for CASSLGTRPYEQYF.

This chain joins TRBV6-5 and TRBJ1-2; TRBD1 might be the D (6 bases). The CDR3 has 13 amino acids. Looked up from germline, CDR1 is MNHEY and CDR2 is SVGAGI. For the CDR3, the DNA is TGTGTCACAGCGGGGGCGGACCTCTATGGCTACACCTTC. Protein: CVTAGADLYGYTF.

V is TRBV10-1 and J is TRBJ2-7; TRBD1 matches at 7 bases. V lost 5 bases, J lost 2 bases, and 3 bases stayed unmatched. The CDR3 length is 13 residues. CDR1 is WNHNN, CDR2 SYGVQD, per germline (reference sequence). The CDR3 protein is CASSWDRPYEQYF. DNA of the CDR3: TGCGCCAGCAGTTGGGACAGACCCTACGAGCAGTACTTC.

This clone appeared once. This rearrangement joins TRBV2 to TRBJ2-7, with a possible D match to TRBD1 (5 bases). The CDR3 is made up of 15 amino acids. CDR1 SNHLY and CDR2 FYNNEI come from the germline V gene. V was cut by 6 bases and J by 4 bases, with 19 bases left in between. CDR3 amino acids: CASSPDPLRGYEQYF. CDR3 in DNA: TGTGCCAGCAGCCCAGACCCTCTAAGGGGATACGAGCAGTACTTC.

The count of this clone is one. V gene TRBV18 combines with J gene TRBJ2-7; unclear D gene. V lost 1 base and J 0 bases, leaving 4 bases between the germline ends. There are 13 residues in the CDR3. The germline V gene has CDR1 KGHSH and CDR2 LQKENI. CDR3 sequence: CASSPLSSYEQYF. The CDR3 DNA follows: TGTGCCAGCTCACCACTGAGCTCCTACGAGCAGTACTTC.